This T cell receptor (beta chain) came from a study of CD8 T cells in Susac syndrome. Sequencing of TCR beta was carried out in blood CD8+ and CD4+ T cells. Matched for age and sex, the controls were healthy donors. TEMRA cells were FACS-enriched and CD8+ and CD4+ T cells negatively isolated. This CDR3 spans 16 amino acids. Looked up from germline, CDR1 is SGHRS and CDR2 is YFSETQ. Trimming took 0 bases from V and 3 from J, leaving 10 bases between them. RNA amounts of about 0.5 to 1 ug underwent reverse transcription with random hexamers. Across 54 Vbeta and 13 Jbeta, immunoSEQ multiplex PCR amplified TCR beta CDR3. From the immunoSEQ multiplex PCR reads, TCRdb called clonotypes with MiXCR, one entry per CDR3 protein. Among under 200,000 distinct CDR3 sequences listed, more than 90% were seen once.

This clonotype was obtained from a human donor in good health. This chain uses TRBV5-1 with TRBJ1-6; D may be TRBD1 (5 bases). Sequencing input: CD4+ T cells from PBMCs. For the CDR3, the DNA is TGCGCCAGCAGCTTGGATACAGGCGGCTATAATTCACCCCTCCACTTT. Translation gives CASSLDTGGYNSPLHF.